These T cell receptor beta chains were read from a single sample in a study of blood T cell repertoires in COVID-19. The protocol was immunoSEQ multiplex PCR, while the TCRdb copy is restricted to in-frame clones and leaves out a portion. Altogether just over 20,000 clones are present, around 84% being singletons, with the ten largest covering approximately 3.8%. The sample was peripheral blood. The source of these receptors is a man aged 50 to 60 with active COVID-19. CDR3s include the opening cysteine and the closing phenylalanine or tryptophan. A D gene is named only where the DNA matches it firmly. Some rows mark clone size as missing; the rest say once, few, many or name a class of expanded clone.

len | j_gene | abundance | v_gene | d_gene | CDR3aa | CDR3nt
15 | TRBJ1-2 | . | TRBV9 | TRBD1 | CASSAALQGARGYTF | TGTGCCAGCAGCGCCGCCCTCCAGGGGGCTCGAGGCTACACCTTC
14 | TRBJ2-7 | . | TRBV9 | TRBD2 | CASSPRGTSSEQYF | TGTGCCAGCAGCCCTCGGGGGACTAGTTCCGAGCAGTACTTC
13 | TRBJ2-1 | . | TRBV9 | . | CASSGILGNEQFF | TGTGCCAGCAGCGGTATACTAGGCAATGAGCAGTTCTTC
12 | TRBJ2-5 | . | TRBV29-1 | TRBD1 | CSATDREETQYF | TGCAGCGCCACCGACAGGGAAGAGACCCAGTACTTC
15 | TRBJ1-2 | . | TRBV28 | TRBD1 | CASSFPDRDAYGYTF | TGTGCCAGCAGTTTCCCCGACAGGGACGCCTATGGCTACACCTTC
14 | TRBJ1-2 | few | TRBV5-6 | . | CASSPGLLRNGYTF | TGTGCCAGCAGCCCTGGACTGCTCCGGAATGGCTACACCTTC
13 | TRBJ1-5 | few | TRBV6-5 | . | CASSINSNQPQHF | TGTGCCAGCAGTATAAATAGCAATCAGCCCCAGCATTTT
15 | TRBJ1-6 | few | TRBV7-2 | TRBD1 | CASSLWGQGGSPLHF | TGTGCCAGCAGCCTTTGGGGACAGGGCGGTTCACCCCTCCACTTT
18 | TRBJ2-6 | . | TRBV6-1 | TRBD1 | CASSDWTGPSSGANVLTF | TGTGCCAGCAGTGATTGGACAGGGCCCTCCTCTGGGGCCAACGTCCTGACTTTC
14 | TRBJ2-7 | . | TRBV6-2/TRBV6-3 | . | CASTPFNIVYEQYF | TGTGCCAGCACCCCGTTCAACATTGTCTACGAGCAGTACTTC
13 | TRBJ2-7 | . | TRBV11-2 | . | CASSSGKSYEQYF | TGTGCCAGCAGCTCCGGGAAATCCTACGAGCAGTACTTC
14 | TRBJ2-7 | . | TRBV7-2 | TRBD1 | CASSQGTGVYEQYF | TGTGCCAGCAGCCAAGGGACAGGGGTATACGAGCAGTACTTC
15 | TRBJ1-1 | . | TRBV9 | TRBD1 | CASSPGQGLNTEAFF | TGTGCCAGCAGCCCTGGACAGGGCTTGAACACTGAAGCTTTCTTT
13 | TRBJ1-1 | . | TRBV6-5 | . | CATRRGLGTEAFF | TGTGCCACCCGGCGGGGTTTGGGCACTGAAGCTTTCTTT
15 | TRBJ2-1 | . | TRBV11-1 | TRBD1 | CASSFGTGSANEQFF | TGTGCCAGCAGCTTCGGGACAGGGTCCGCGAATGAGCAGTTCTTC
13 | TRBJ2-5 | . | TRBV29-1 | TRBD2 | CSVTTSGVETQYF | TGCAGCGTTACAACTAGCGGGGTGGAGACCCAGTACTTC
15 | TRBJ1-5 | once | TRBV6-5 | . | CASRVNSPSNQPQHF | TGTGCCAGCAGAGTCAATAGCCCGTCCAATCAGCCCCAGCATTTT
12 | TRBJ2-3 | . | TRBV2 | . | CASSLVADTQYF | TGTGCCAGCAGTCTAGTGGCAGATACGCAGTATTTT